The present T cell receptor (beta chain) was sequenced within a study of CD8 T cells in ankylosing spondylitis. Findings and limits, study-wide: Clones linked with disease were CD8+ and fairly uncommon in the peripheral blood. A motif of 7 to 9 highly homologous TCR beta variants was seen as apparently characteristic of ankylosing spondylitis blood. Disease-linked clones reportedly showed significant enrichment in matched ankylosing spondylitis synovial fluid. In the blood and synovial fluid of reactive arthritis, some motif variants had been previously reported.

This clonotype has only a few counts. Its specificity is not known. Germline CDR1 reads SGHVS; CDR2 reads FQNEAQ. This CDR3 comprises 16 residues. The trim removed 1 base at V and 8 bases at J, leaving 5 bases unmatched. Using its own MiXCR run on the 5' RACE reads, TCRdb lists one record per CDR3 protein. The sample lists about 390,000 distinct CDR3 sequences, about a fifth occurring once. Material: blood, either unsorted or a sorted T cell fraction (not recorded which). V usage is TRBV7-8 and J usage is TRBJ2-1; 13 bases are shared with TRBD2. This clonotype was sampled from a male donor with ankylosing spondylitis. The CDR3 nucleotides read TGTGCCAGCAGCTTAGTGGGACTAGCGGGAACCCATGAGCAGTTCTTC. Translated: CASSLVGLAGTHEQFF. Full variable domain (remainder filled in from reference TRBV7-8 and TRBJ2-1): GAGVSQSPRYKVAKRGQDVALRCDPISGHVSLFWYQQALGQGPEFLTYFQNEAQLDKSGLPSDRFFAERPEGSVSTLKIQRTQQEDSAVYLCASSLVGLAGTHEQFFGPGTRLTVL.